These T cell receptor beta chains were read from a single sample in a study of control samples from healthy donors and cancer patients. TCRdb's table, derived via immunoSEQ multiplex PCR, lists solely in-frame clones and lacks some. The sample lists 75,000 to 95,000 clones; around nine tenths were seen once. The sample comprised blood. The receptors were sampled from a woman in her forties or fifties in good health. Both conserved end residues are part of each CDR3. Fields, in order: D gene, V gene, J gene, CDR3 protein, CDR3 DNA. A D gene is named only where the DNA matches it firmly.

>.|TRBV27|TRBJ1-1
CASSLSGTTEAFF
TGTGCCAGCAGTTTATCCGGGACTACTGAAGCTTTCTTT
>.|TRBV24-1|TRBJ1-5
CATSDLRDQPQHF
TGTGCCACCAGTGATTTAAGAGATCAGCCCCAGCATTTT
>TRBD1|TRBV5-4|TRBJ2-3
CASSNRQGDTQYF
TGTGCCAGCAGCAACCGACAGGGCGATACGCAGTATTTT
>TRBD2|TRBV4-2|TRBJ2-1
CASSQVLPGLAFDEQFF
TGTGCCAGCAGCCAAGTGCTCCCGGGACTAGCTTTCGATGAGCAGTTCTTC
>.|TRBV3-1/TRBV3-2|TRBJ2-2
CASSQAGANTGELFF
TGTGCCAGCAGCCAAGCTGGGGCGAACACCGGGGAGCTGTTTTTT
>.|TRBV5-6|TRBJ1-2
CASSLANIVQTGRYYGYTF
TGTGCCAGCAGCTTGGCAAACATAGTACAAACAGGGAGATACTATGGCTACACCTTC
>.|TRBV2|TRBJ2-3
CASTGQTGTDTQYF
TGTGCCAGCACTGGACAGACTGGGACAGATACGCAGTATTTT
>.|TRBV18|TRBJ2-3
CASSQPGPSTDTQYF
TGTGCCAGCTCACAGCCGGGACCGAGCACAGATACGCAGTATTTT
>TRBD1|TRBV3-1/TRBV3-2|TRBJ1-2
CASSHQGARGYTF
TGTGCCAGCAGCCACCAGGGGGCAAGGGGCTACACCTTC
>TRBD1|TRBV2|TRBJ2-1
CAGTGYNEQFF
TGTGCCGGGACAGGGTACAATGAGCAGTTCTTC
>TRBD2|TRBV5-8|TRBJ2-3
CASSLETSGGGDTQYF
TGTGCCAGCAGCTTGGAGACTAGCGGGGGAGGGGATACGCAGTATTTT
>TRBD1|TRBV5-6|TRBJ1-6
CASSYPGQGYSPLHF
TGTGCCAGCAGCTACCCGGGACAGGGGTATTCACCCCTCCACTTT
>.|TRBV5-4|TRBJ2-6
CAVGARFSSGANVLTF
TGTGCTGTCGGGGCCCGCTTTAGCTCTGGGGCCAACGTCCTGACTTTC
>.|TRBV3-1/TRBV3-2|TRBJ1-6
CASTYTGGPNSPLHF
TGTGCCAGCACATACACCGGGGGGCCAAATTCACCCCTCCACTTT
>.|TRBV20-1|TRBJ1-1
CSADGNTEAFF
TGCAGTGCTGATGGGAACACTGAAGCTTTCTTT
>TRBD2|TRBV11-2|TRBJ2-1
CASRSSGGAANEQFF
TGTGCCAGCCGCAGCTCCGGGGGGGCAGCCAATGAGCAGTTCTTC
>.|TRBV23-1|TRBJ2-1
CASSPDKVMLNEQFF
TGCGCCAGCAGTCCGGACAAAGTCATGCTCAATGAGCAGTTCTTC
>.|TRBV5-1|TRBJ1-1
CASSPGPLKTEAFF
TGCGCCAGCAGCCCGGGACCGCTAAAAACTGAAGCTTTCTTT
>.|TRBV3-1/TRBV3-2|TRBJ1-6
CASSQSLVTPLHF
TGTGCCAGCAGCCAAAGTCTAGTGACACCCCTCCACTTT
>.|TRBV2|TRBJ1-2
CASRVGRANYGYTF
TGTGCCAGCAGAGTAGGGCGGGCTAACTATGGCTACACCTTC